This T cell receptor (beta chain) was captured in a study of blood T cells in healthy people across ages. Study results and limitations: Nothing was known about donor CMV status, and this possibly confounded expanded clonotype changes. Per million T cells, the diversity of TCR beta decreased roughly linearly as age advanced. Observed TCR beta diversity showed a strong correlation with the percentage of naive T cells as measured by flow cytometry.

Using a J-beta primer mix together with a sample-barcoded 5' primer, a second PCR was run for roughly 7 to 11 cycles. TCRdb passed the 5' RACE reads through MiXCR, listing each CDR3 protein once. In the table there are 1.5 million to 2 million distinct CDR3 sequences, roughly 52% of which are singletons. V shed 4 bases and J 5 bases; nucleotides not matched to a gene: 9. The germline V gene has CDR1 SEHNR and CDR2 FQNEAQ (reference sequence). The CDR3 covers 16 residues. This clonotype was detected a few times. Its antigen remains unknown. Sequencing input: blood. The sequence came from a woman in her 40s in good health. The V and J genes are TRBV7-9 and TRBJ2-5, with TRBD2 identical over 11 bases. CDR3 bases: TGTGCCAGCAGCTCGGACGGGACTAGCGGTGTCGAGACCCAGTACTTC. It yields the protein CASSSDGTSGVETQYF.